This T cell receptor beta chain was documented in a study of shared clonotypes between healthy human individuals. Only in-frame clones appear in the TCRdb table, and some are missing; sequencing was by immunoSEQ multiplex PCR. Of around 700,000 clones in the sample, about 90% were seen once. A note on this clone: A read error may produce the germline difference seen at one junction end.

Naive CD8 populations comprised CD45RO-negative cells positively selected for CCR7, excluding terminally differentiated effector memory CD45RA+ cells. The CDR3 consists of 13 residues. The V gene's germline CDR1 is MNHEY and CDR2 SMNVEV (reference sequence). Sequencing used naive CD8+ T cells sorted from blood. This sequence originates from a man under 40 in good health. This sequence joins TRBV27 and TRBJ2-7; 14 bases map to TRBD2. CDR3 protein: CASRGTSGSGPDF. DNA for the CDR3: TGTGCCAGCAGAGGGACTAGCGGGAGCGGTCCAGACTTC.